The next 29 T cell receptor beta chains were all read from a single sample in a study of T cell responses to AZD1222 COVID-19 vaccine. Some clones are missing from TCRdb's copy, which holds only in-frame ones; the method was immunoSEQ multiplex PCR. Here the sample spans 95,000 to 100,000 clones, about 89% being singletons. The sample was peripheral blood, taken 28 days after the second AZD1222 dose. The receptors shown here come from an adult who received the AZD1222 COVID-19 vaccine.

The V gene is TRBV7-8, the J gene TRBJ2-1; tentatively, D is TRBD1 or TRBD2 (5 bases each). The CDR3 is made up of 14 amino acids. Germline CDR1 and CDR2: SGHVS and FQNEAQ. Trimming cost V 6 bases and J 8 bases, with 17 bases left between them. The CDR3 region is CASRSGRLLDEQFF. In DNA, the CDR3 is TGTGCCAGCAGATCGGGACGGCTCTTAGATGAGCAGTTCTTC.

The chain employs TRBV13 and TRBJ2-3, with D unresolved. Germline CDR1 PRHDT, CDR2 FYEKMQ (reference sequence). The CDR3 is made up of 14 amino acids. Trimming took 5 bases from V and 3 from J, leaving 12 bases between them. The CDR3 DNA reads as TGTGCCAGCAGCACGAGACTGGATACAGATACGCAGTATTTT. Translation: CASSTRLDTDTQYF.

CDR3 nucleotide sequence: TGTGCCTGGAACAGGGATAGCAATCAGCCCCAGCATTTT. Its translation: CAWNRDSNQPQHF. V usage is TRBV30 and J usage is TRBJ1-5; possibly TRBD1 for D (6 bases). V lost 4 bases and J lost 0, with 7 bases in between. This CDR3 comprises 13 residues. CDR1 is GTSNPN, CDR2 SVGIG, per germline (reference sequence).

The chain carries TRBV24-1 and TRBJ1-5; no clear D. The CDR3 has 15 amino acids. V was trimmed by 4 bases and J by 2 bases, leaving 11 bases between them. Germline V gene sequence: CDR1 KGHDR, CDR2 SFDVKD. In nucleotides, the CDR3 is TGTGCCACCAGTGAAGGCGGGTTGGGCAATCAGCCCCAGCATTTT. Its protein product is CATSEGGLGNQPQHF.

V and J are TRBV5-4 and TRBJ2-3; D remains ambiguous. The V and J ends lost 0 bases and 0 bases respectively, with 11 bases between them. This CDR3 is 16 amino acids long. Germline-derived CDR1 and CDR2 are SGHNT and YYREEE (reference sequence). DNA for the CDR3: TGTGCCAGCAGCTTGGGTACTTTACGTAGCACAGATACGCAGTATTTT. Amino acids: CASSLGTLRSTDTQYF.

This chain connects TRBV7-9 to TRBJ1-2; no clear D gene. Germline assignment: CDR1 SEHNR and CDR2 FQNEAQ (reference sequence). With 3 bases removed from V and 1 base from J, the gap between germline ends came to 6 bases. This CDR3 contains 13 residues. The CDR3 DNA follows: TGTGCCAGCAGCTTCGGGATTAACTATGGCTACACCTTC. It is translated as CASSFGINYGYTF.

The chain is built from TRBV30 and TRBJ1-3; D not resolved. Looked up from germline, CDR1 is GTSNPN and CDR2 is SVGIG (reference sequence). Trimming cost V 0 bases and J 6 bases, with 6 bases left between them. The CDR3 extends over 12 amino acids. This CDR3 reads CAWSVPPNTIYF. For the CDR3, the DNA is TGTGCCTGGAGTGTACCCCCAAACACCATATATTTT. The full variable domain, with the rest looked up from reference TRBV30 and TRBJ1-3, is SQTIHQWPATLVQPVGSPLSLECTVEGTSNPNLYWYRQAAGRGLQLLFYSVGIGQISSEVPQNLSASRPQDRQFILSSKKLLLSDSGFYLCAWSVPPNTIYFGEGSWLTVV.

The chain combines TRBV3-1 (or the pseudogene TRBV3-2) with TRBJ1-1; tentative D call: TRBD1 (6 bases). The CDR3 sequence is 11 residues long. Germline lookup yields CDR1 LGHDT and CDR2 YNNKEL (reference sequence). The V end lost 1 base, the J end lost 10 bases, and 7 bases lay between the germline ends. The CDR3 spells CASSQGGGAFF. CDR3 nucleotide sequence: TGTGCCAGCAGCCAAGGAGGGGGAGCTTTCTTT.

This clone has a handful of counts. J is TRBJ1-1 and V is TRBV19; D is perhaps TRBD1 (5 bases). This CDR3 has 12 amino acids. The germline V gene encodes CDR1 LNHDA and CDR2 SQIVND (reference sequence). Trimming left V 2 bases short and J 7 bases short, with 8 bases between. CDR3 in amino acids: CASSILGGEAFF. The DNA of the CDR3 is TGTGCCAGTAGTATATTGGGGGGTGAAGCTTTCTTT.

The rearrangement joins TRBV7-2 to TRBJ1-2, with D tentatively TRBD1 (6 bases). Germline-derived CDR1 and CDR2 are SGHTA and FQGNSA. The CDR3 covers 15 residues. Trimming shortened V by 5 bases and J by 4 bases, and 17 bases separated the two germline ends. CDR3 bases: TGTGCCAGCAGCCCGTGGGGGGCTGAAGTCTATGGCTACACCTTC. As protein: CASSPWGAEVYGYTF.

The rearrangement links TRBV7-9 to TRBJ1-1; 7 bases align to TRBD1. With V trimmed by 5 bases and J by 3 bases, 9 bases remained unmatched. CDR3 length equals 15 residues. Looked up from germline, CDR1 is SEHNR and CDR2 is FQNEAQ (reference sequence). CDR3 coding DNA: TGTGCCAGCAGCCCCAGCGCAGGGGGTCACACTGAAGCTTTCTTT. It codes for CASSPSAGGHTEAFF.

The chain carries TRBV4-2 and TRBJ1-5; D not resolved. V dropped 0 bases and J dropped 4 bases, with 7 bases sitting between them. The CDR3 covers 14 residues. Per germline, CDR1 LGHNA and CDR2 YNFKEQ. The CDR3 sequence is CASSQDPLNQPQHF. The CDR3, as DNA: TGTGCCAGCAGCCAAGATCCCTTGAATCAGCCCCAGCATTTT.

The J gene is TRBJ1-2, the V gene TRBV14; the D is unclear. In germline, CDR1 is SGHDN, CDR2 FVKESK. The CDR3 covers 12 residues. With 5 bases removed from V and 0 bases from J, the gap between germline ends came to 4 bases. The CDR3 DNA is TGTGCCAGCAGCGTCGCTAACTATGGCTACACCTTC. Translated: CASSVANYGYTF.

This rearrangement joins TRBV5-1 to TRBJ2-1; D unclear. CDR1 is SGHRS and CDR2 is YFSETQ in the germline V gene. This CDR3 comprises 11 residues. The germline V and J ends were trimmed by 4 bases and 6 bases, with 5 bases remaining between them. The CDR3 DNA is TGCGCCAGCAGCACTCGCAATGAGCAGTTCTTC. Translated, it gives CASSTRNEQFF.

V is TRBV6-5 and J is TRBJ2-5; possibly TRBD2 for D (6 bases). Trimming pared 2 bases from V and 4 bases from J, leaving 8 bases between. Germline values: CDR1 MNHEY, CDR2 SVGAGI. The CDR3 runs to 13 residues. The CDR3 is CASSYDGGETQYF. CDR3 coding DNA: TGTGCCAGCAGTTACGACGGGGGAGAGACCCAGTACTTC.

For the CDR3, the DNA is TGCGCCAGCAGGGCGGAAGCCTACGAGCAGTACTTC. It specifies CASRAEAYEQYF. The V gene is TRBV5-1, the J gene TRBJ2-7, with unresolved D. The CDR3 is made up of 12 amino acids. V lost 5 bases and J lost 2, with 8 bases in between. Germline V gene data show CDR1 as SGHRS and CDR2 as YFSETQ.

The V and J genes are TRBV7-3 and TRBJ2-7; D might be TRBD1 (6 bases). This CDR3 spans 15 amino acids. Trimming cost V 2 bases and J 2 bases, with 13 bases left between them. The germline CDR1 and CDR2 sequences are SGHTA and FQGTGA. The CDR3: CASSLLAGAPYEQYF. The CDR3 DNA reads TGTGCCAGCAGCTTACTGGCAGGGGCCCCCTACGAGCAGTACTTC.

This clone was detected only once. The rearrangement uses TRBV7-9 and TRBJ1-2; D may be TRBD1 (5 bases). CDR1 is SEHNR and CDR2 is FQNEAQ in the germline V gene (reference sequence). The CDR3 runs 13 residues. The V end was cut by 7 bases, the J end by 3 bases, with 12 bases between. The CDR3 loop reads CASTLPGDYGYTF. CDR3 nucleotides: TGTGCCAGCACCCTCCCGGGGGACTATGGCTACACCTTC.

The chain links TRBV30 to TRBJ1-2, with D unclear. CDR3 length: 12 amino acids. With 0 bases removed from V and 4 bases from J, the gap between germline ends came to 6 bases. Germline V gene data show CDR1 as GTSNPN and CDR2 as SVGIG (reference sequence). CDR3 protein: CAWSVISYGYTF. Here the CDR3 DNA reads TGTGCCTGGAGTGTAATCAGCTATGGCTACACCTTC.

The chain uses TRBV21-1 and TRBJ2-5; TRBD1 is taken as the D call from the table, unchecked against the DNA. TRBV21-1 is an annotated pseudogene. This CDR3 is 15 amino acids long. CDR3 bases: TGTGCCAGCAGCAACCCCCCAGGGGGCCAAGAGACCCAGTACTTC. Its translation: CASSNPPGGQETQYF.

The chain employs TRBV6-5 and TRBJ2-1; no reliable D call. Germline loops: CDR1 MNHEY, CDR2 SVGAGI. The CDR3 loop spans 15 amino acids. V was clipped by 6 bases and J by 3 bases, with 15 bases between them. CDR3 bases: TGTGCCAGCAGGGCTCGAGCGCTTGTCTACAATGAGCAGTTCTTC. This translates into CASRARALVYNEQFF.

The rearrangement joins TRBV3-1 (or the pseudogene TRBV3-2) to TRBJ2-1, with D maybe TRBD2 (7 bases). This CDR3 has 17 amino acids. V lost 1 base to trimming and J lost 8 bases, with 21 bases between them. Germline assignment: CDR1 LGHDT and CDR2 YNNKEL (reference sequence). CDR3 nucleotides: TGTGCCAGCAGCCAAGTATTAAGGGGGGGGGCCCGGGATGAGCAGTTCTTC. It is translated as CASSQVLRGGARDEQFF.

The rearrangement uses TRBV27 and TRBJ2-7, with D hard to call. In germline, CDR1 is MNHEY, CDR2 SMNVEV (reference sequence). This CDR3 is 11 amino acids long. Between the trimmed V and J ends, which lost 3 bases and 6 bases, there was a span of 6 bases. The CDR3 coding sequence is TGTGCCAGCAGTTTGTCCGGCGAGCAGTACTTC. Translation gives CASSLSGEQYF.

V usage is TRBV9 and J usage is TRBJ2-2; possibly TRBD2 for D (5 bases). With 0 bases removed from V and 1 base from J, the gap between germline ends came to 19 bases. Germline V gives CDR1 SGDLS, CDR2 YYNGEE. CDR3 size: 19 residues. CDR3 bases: TGTGCCAGCAGCGTAGGGATTTGGAGGCAGAAACTGAACACCGGGGAGCTGTTTTTT. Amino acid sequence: CASSVGIWRQKLNTGELFF.

The CDR3, as DNA: TGTGCCATCAGTGAACCCCCGGGAGAAAAACTGTTTTTT. Protein product: CAISEPPGEKLFF. V gene TRBV10-3 combines with J gene TRBJ1-4; no firm D call. CDR3 length: 13 amino acids. Deletions cut 3 bases from V and 8 bases from J, with 10 bases between. The V gene's germline CDR1 is ENHRY and CDR2 SYGVKD.

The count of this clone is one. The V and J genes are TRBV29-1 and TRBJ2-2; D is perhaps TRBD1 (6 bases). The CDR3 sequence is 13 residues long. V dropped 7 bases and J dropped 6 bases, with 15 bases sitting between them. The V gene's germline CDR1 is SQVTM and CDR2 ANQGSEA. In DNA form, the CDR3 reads TGCAGCGGGACGGGACACTCAGCCGGGGAGCTGTTTTTT. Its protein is CSGTGHSAGELFF.

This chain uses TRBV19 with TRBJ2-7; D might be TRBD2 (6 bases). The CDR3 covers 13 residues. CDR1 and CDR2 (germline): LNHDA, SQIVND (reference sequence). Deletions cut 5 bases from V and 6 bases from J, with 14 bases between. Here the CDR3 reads CASSPSGTFEQYF. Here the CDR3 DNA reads TGTGCCAGTAGTCCCTCCGGGACTTTCGAGCAGTACTTC. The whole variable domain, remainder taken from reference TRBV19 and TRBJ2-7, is DGGITQSPKYLFRKEGQNVTLSCEQNLNHDAMYWYRQDPGQGLRLIYYSQIVNDFQKGDIAEGYSVSREKKESFPLTVTSAQKNPTAFYLCASSPSGTFEQYFGPGTRLTVT.

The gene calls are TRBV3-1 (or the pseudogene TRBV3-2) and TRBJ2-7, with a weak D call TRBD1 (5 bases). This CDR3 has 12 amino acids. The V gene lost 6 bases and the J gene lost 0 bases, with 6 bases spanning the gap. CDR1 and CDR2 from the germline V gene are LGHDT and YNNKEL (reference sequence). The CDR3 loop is CASSDSSYEQYF. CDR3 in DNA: TGTGCCAGCAGTGACAGCTCCTACGAGCAGTACTTC.

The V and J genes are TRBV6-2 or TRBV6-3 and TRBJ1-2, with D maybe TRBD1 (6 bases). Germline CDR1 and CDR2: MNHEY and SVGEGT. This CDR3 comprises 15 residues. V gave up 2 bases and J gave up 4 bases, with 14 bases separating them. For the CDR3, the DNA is TGTGCCAGCAGTTACGCTGGGGGCGAGGTCTATGGCTACACCTTC. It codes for CASSYAGGEVYGYTF.